A selection of T cell receptor beta chains follows, all from one sample in a study of T cell repertoires in cytomegalovirus infection. TCRdb re-analysed the reads in MiXCR, keeping a single row per CDR3 protein. The data contain under 90,000 distinct CDR3 sequences, about half of them singletons. Their recognized antigens are unknown. The specimen was CD8+ T cells from cultured PBMCs, collected from culture after CMV antigen stimulation. The receptors were gathered from a human donor in good health (CMV status not recorded). Some clones in this sample may be carry-over from other donors' samples. Each CDR3 is given with its conserved first and last residue. A D gene is named only where the DNA matches it firmly. The size of a clone is reported for some rows only, either as once, few or many, or as a class for expanded clones.

clone_size: .; d_call: .; v_call: TRBV7-2; j_call: TRBJ2-2; cdr3_length: 11; cdr3_nt: TGTGCCAGCACCACCCGCGGGGAGCTGTTTTTT; cdr3_aa: CASTTRGELFF
clone_size: few; d_call: .; v_call: TRBV6-1; j_call: TRBJ1-6; cdr3_length: 14; cdr3_nt: TGTGCCAGCAGTCGGACCAAGGCTGGGTCACCCCTCCACTTT; cdr3_aa: CASSRTKAGSPLHF
clone_size: .; d_call: .; v_call: TRBV20-1; j_call: TRBJ1-5; cdr3_length: 14; cdr3_nt: TGCAGTGCTAGAGGGCAGGGTGACCGTCAGCCCCAGCATTTT; cdr3_aa: CSARGQGDRQPQHF
clone_size: .; d_call: TRBD1; v_call: TRBV7-9; j_call: TRBJ1-3; cdr3_length: 15; cdr3_nt: TGTGCCAGCGTTACAGGGGGCACAACTGGAAACACCATATATTTT; cdr3_aa: CASVTGGTTGNTIYF
clone_size: few; d_call: .; v_call: TRBV7-8; j_call: TRBJ1-1; cdr3_length: 14; cdr3_nt: TGTGCCAGCAGCTTTCCGGGGGAAAACACTGAAGCTTTCTTT; cdr3_aa: CASSFPGENTEAFF
clone_size: .; d_call: .; v_call: TRBV5-6; j_call: TRBJ1-1; cdr3_length: 13; cdr3_nt: TGTGCCAGCAGCCCGTCGACAGGTACTGAAGCTTTCTTT; cdr3_aa: CASSPSTGTEAFF
clone_size: .; d_call: .; v_call: TRBV19; j_call: TRBJ1-5; cdr3_length: 15; cdr3_nt: TGTGCCAGTAGTATAGATCTTTGGACCAATCAGCCCCAGCATTTT; cdr3_aa: CASSIDLWTNQPQHF
clone_size: .; d_call: .; v_call: TRBV7-9; j_call: TRBJ1-1; cdr3_length: 16; cdr3_nt: TGTGCCAGCAGCCCGGCGGGCCAGGGCGAAAACACTGAAGCTTTCTTT; cdr3_aa: CASSPAGQGENTEAFF
clone_size: .; d_call: TRBD2; v_call: TRBV12-3/TRBV12-4; j_call: TRBJ2-3; cdr3_length: 17; cdr3_nt: TGTGCCAGCAGTTTAACTCTTCCTAGCGGGTATCAGGATACGCAGTATTTT; cdr3_aa: CASSLTLPSGYQDTQYF
clone_size: few; d_call: .; v_call: TRBV28; j_call: TRBJ2-1; cdr3_length: 13; cdr3_nt: TGTGCCAGCAGTTTCAACTTGAGGCGGGAGCAGTTCTTC; cdr3_aa: CASSFNLRREQFF
clone_size: many; d_call: TRBD1; v_call: TRBV7-2; j_call: TRBJ1-1; cdr3_length: 16; cdr3_nt: TGTGCCAGCAGCTTAGAGGGGGCTGCTATGAACACTGAAGCTTTCTTT; cdr3_aa: CASSLEGAAMNTEAFF
clone_size: few; d_call: TRBD1; v_call: TRBV27; j_call: TRBJ2-7; cdr3_length: 17; cdr3_nt: TGTGCCAGCAGTTTATCACCCCCTGGCAGGGGGCTCTACGAGCAGTACTTC; cdr3_aa: CASSLSPPGRGLYEQYF
clone_size: .; d_call: .; v_call: TRBV7-9; j_call: TRBJ1-1; cdr3_length: 14; cdr3_nt: TGTGCCAGCAGCTTAGATGGGGCGAACACTGAAGCTTTCTTT; cdr3_aa: CASSLDGANTEAFF
clone_size: .; d_call: .; v_call: TRBV12-5; j_call: TRBJ2-7; cdr3_length: 14; cdr3_nt: TGTGCTAGTGGTTTGGTCGGACAGTCCTACGAGCAGTACTTC; cdr3_aa: CASGLVGQSYEQYF
clone_size: .; d_call: TRBD1; v_call: TRBV27; j_call: TRBJ2-7; cdr3_length: 14; cdr3_nt: TGTGCCAGCAGTCCCTTAGACAGGGTCCACGAGCAGTACTTC; cdr3_aa: CASSPLDRVHEQYF
clone_size: .; d_call: .; v_call: TRBV7-2; j_call: TRBJ1-4; cdr3_length: 17; cdr3_nt: TGTGCCAGCAGCTCGCAAGAGGGGGGTGTGTCTAATGAAAAACTGTTTTTT; cdr3_aa: CASSSQEGGVSNEKLFF
clone_size: .; d_call: .; v_call: TRBV27; j_call: TRBJ2-4; cdr3_length: 15; cdr3_nt: TGTGCCAGCAGTCCCGGGACGGTAGCCAAAAACATTCAGTACTTC; cdr3_aa: CASSPGTVAKNIQYF
clone_size: few; d_call: .; v_call: TRBV20-1; j_call: TRBJ1-3; cdr3_length: 15; cdr3_nt: TGCAGTGCTAGAGATCCGGGCAGGATCGGAAACACCATATATTTT; cdr3_aa: CSARDPGRIGNTIYF
clone_size: few; d_call: .; v_call: TRBV7-9; j_call: TRBJ1-5; cdr3_length: 14; cdr3_nt: TGTGCCAGCAGCCCGGACGGCGGCAATCAGCCCCAGCATTTT; cdr3_aa: CASSPDGGNQPQHF
clone_size: few; d_call: .; v_call: TRBV6-5; j_call: TRBJ1-2; cdr3_length: 15; cdr3_nt: TGTGCCAGCAGTTACTCCTCGGGGGCTAACTATGGCTACACCTTC; cdr3_aa: CASSYSSGANYGYTF
clone_size: .; d_call: .; v_call: TRBV14; j_call: TRBJ2-1; cdr3_length: 17; cdr3_nt: TGTGCCAGCAGCCAAGTGCCTAGCTTTAGCTCCTACAATGAGCAGTTCTTC; cdr3_aa: CASSQVPSFSSYNEQFF
clone_size: few; d_call: TRBD1; v_call: TRBV7-2; j_call: TRBJ2-1; cdr3_length: 15; cdr3_nt: TGTGCCAGCAGCTTATGGGACAGGAGGGGCGATGAGCAGTTCTTC; cdr3_aa: CASSLWDRRGDEQFF
clone_size: .; d_call: .; v_call: TRBV7-6; j_call: TRBJ2-7; cdr3_length: 15; cdr3_nt: TGTGCCAGCAGCCACGGGACTCCCTCTTTCTACAAGCAGTACTTC; cdr3_aa: CASSHGTPSFYKQYF
clone_size: .; d_call: .; v_call: TRBV28; j_call: TRBJ2-2; cdr3_length: 17; cdr3_nt: TGTGCCAGCAGGACGATGGACGGAGAGATTTCTACCGGGGAGCTGTTTTTT; cdr3_aa: CASRTMDGEISTGELFF
clone_size: .; d_call: .; v_call: TRBV6-6; j_call: TRBJ2-3; cdr3_length: 16; cdr3_nt: TGTGCCAGCAGTTACTTTGCTAGCCCTAGCACAGATACGCAGTATTTT; cdr3_aa: CASSYFASPSTDTQYF
clone_size: .; d_call: TRBD2; v_call: TRBV29-1; j_call: TRBJ2-1; cdr3_length: 14; cdr3_nt: TGCAGCGTTGATGCTAGCGGGAGGGCCAATGAGCAGTTCTTC; cdr3_aa: CSVDASGRANEQFF
clone_size: few; d_call: TRBD2; v_call: TRBV28; j_call: TRBJ2-1; cdr3_length: 17; cdr3_nt: TGTGCCAGCAGTTCCCCTCCGACTAGCGTCTCCTACAATGAGCAGTTCTTC; cdr3_aa: CASSSPPTSVSYNEQFF
clone_size: .; d_call: TRBD2; v_call: TRBV5-6; j_call: TRBJ2-3; cdr3_length: 15; cdr3_nt: TGTGCCAGCAGCCCGCGGGGGGGCAGGACAGATACGCAGTATTTT; cdr3_aa: CASSPRGGRTDTQYF
clone_size: .; d_call: TRBD1; v_call: TRBV27; j_call: TRBJ1-1; cdr3_length: 14; cdr3_nt: TGTGCCAGCAGTTTGACAGGGGGCGGCACTGAAGCTTTCTTT; cdr3_aa: CASSLTGGGTEAFF
clone_size: few; d_call: TRBD2; v_call: TRBV11-2; j_call: TRBJ2-3; cdr3_length: 14; cdr3_nt: TGTGCCAGCAGCCAAGCGGGGGGAGGGGATACGCAGTATTTT; cdr3_aa: CASSQAGGGDTQYF
clone_size: .; d_call: .; v_call: TRBV9; j_call: TRBJ1-2; cdr3_length: 10; cdr3_nt: TGTGCCAGCGAGGGACGTGGCTACACCTTC; cdr3_aa: CASEGRGYTF
clone_size: .; d_call: TRBD2; v_call: TRBV4-3; j_call: TRBJ2-1; cdr3_length: 16; cdr3_nt: TGCGCCAGCAGCCACCTGGGCGGGGGGACCGACAATGAGCAGTTCTTC; cdr3_aa: CASSHLGGGTDNEQFF
clone_size: .; d_call: .; v_call: TRBV11-2; j_call: TRBJ1-1; cdr3_length: 15; cdr3_nt: TGTGCCAGCAGCTCAGTTCTGGGGATGAACACTGAAGCTTTCTTT; cdr3_aa: CASSSVLGMNTEAFF
clone_size: few; d_call: TRBD2; v_call: TRBV4-1; j_call: TRBJ2-1; cdr3_length: 16; cdr3_nt: TGCGCCAGCAGCCAAATAGGGGAGGGCCGGGGCAATGAGCAGTTCTTC; cdr3_aa: CASSQIGEGRGNEQFF
clone_size: few; d_call: .; v_call: TRBV6-6; j_call: TRBJ2-7; cdr3_length: 15; cdr3_nt: TGTGCCACTACTAACCTAGTCGGGGGGCCCTACGAGCAGTACTTC; cdr3_aa: CATTNLVGGPYEQYF
clone_size: .; d_call: .; v_call: TRBV7-6; j_call: TRBJ2-7; cdr3_length: 13; cdr3_nt: TGTGCCAGCAGCTTAGACAAGTCCTACGAGCAGTACTTC; cdr3_aa: CASSLDKSYEQYF
clone_size: .; d_call: TRBD2; v_call: TRBV5-4; j_call: TRBJ2-5; cdr3_length: 15; cdr3_nt: TGTGCCAGCAGCTCCGGACTAGCAATGCAAGAGACCCAGTACTTC; cdr3_aa: CASSSGLAMQETQYF
clone_size: few; d_call: TRBD1; v_call: TRBV12-3/TRBV12-4; j_call: TRBJ1-2; cdr3_length: 12; cdr3_nt: TGTGCCAGCAGTTGGACAGGGAATGGCTACACCTTC; cdr3_aa: CASSWTGNGYTF
clone_size: .; d_call: .; v_call: TRBV2; j_call: TRBJ1-2; cdr3_length: 13; cdr3_nt: TGTGCCAGTCAGACGGGGGGGCAGAATGGCTACACCTTC; cdr3_aa: CASQTGGQNGYTF
clone_size: .; d_call: .; v_call: TRBV19; j_call: TRBJ1-1; cdr3_length: 16; cdr3_nt: TGTGCCAGTAGTATCCGGGGGCGAGGGCTGAACACTGAAGCTTTCTTT; cdr3_aa: CASSIRGRGLNTEAFF
clone_size: few; d_call: TRBD2; v_call: TRBV7-2; j_call: TRBJ2-7; cdr3_length: 16; cdr3_nt: TGTGCCAGCAGCTTTGTAGCGGGAGCGGATCGGTACGAGCAGTACTTC; cdr3_aa: CASSFVAGADRYEQYF
clone_size: .; d_call: TRBD1; v_call: TRBV7-9; j_call: TRBJ1-1; cdr3_length: 16; cdr3_nt: TGTGCCAGCAGCCCAAGTCCGGGAGGGGGCAAGTCTGAAGCTTTCTTT; cdr3_aa: CASSPSPGGGKSEAFF
clone_size: few; d_call: .; v_call: TRBV4-1; j_call: TRBJ1-5; cdr3_length: 14; cdr3_nt: TGCGCCAGCAGCCCGAATCGTGGGGGTGAGCCCCAGCATTTT; cdr3_aa: CASSPNRGGEPQHF
clone_size: few; d_call: TRBD2; v_call: TRBV4-2; j_call: TRBJ2-1; cdr3_length: 17; cdr3_nt: TGTGCCAGCAGCCATAGACTAGCGGGGGGCTCCTACAATGAGCAGTTCTTC; cdr3_aa: CASSHRLAGGSYNEQFF
clone_size: .; d_call: .; v_call: TRBV19; j_call: TRBJ1-5; cdr3_length: 12; cdr3_nt: TGTGCCAGTTCTGATAGCAATCAGCCCCAGCATTTT; cdr3_aa: CASSDSNQPQHF